This T cell receptor beta chain was found in a study of cytomegalovirus exposure and HLA in healthy donors. Per germline, CDR1 MDHEN and CDR2 SYDVKM. V was clipped by 8 bases and J by 3 bases; unmatched bases: 9. The CDR3 consists of 14 residues. Primers included in the PCR were 60 Vbeta and 13 Jbeta primers. Assay used: immunoSEQ multiplex PCR; TCRdb lists only in-frame clones, some missing. This repertoire comprises 190,000 or so clones; its ten largest clones make up less than 0.85%. The chain combines TRBV28 with TRBJ2-7; TRBD2 agrees at 8 bases. The receptor was derived from a boy younger than 18 in good health and CMV-seronegative. Sequencing input: PBMCs. This CDR3 is CASCERGYHYEQYF. CDR3 DNA: TGTGCCAGCTGTGAGCGGGGGTACCACTACGAGCAGTACTTC.